These T cell receptor beta chains were read from a single sample in a study of blood T cell repertoires in COVID-19. Using immunoSEQ multiplex PCR, the repertoire was profiled, and TCRdb retains in-frame clones only, with some absent. Altogether about 300,000 clones are present, more than 70% being singletons, with the ten largest covering around 1.6%. The specimen sequenced was peripheral blood. Receptors were obtained from a woman in her forties or fifties with acute or convalescent COVID-19. Each CDR3 is given with its conserved first and last residue. A D gene is named only where the DNA matches it firmly. Some rows mark clone size as missing; the rest say once, few, many or name a class of expanded clone.

CDR3aa	CDR3nt	abundance	v_gene	j_gene	d_gene
CASSLSGGREVKNIQYF	TGTGCCAGCAGTTTATCGGGTGGGCGGGAGGTCAAAAACATTCAGTACTTC	-	TRBV27	TRBJ2-4	TRBD2
CSASSDLSRNEQFF	TGCAGTGCTAGTAGTGATCTCTCTAGGAATGAGCAGTTCTTC	-	TRBV20-1	TRBJ2-1	-
CSASTDPNTEAFF	TGCAGTGCTAGTACAGACCCGAACACTGAAGCTTTCTTT	once	TRBV20-1	TRBJ1-1	-
CASSPSPGGELFF	TGCGCCAGCAGCCCTTCACCGGGCGGGGAGCTGTTTTTT	-	TRBV5-1	TRBJ2-2	-
CASSDIADRGNQPQHF	TGTGCCAGCAGTGACATCGCCGACAGAGGCAATCAGCCCCAGCATTTT	once	TRBV4-2	TRBJ1-5	-
CASSSMGGTTDTQYF	TGTGCCAGCAGCTCGATGGGGGGAACCACAGATACGCAGTATTTT	few	TRBV9	TRBJ2-3	-
CASSMATSGGSTDTQYF	TGTGCCAGCAGCATGGCGACTAGCGGGGGTAGCACAGATACGCAGTATTTT	-	TRBV4-2	TRBJ2-3	TRBD2
CASSHPGTALLEQYF	TGCGCCAGCAGCCACCCCGGGACAGCCCTTTTAGAGCAGTACTTC	-	TRBV5-1	TRBJ2-7	TRBD1
CASSLRSGREQYF	TGTGCCAGCAGTTTACGCAGCGGGAGGGAGCAGTACTTC	-	TRBV28	TRBJ2-7	TRBD2
CASSQDPTGLYEQYF	TGTGCCAGCAGTCAAGACCCCACAGGGCTCTACGAGCAGTACTTC	-	TRBV6-4	TRBJ2-7	-
CASGTSFSNEQFF	TGTGCCTCCGGGACTTCATTTTCCAATGAGCAGTTCTTC	-	TRBV19	TRBJ2-1	-
CATDETGGLYNEQFF	TGTGCCACCGACGAAACGGGAGGCCTATACAATGAGCAGTTCTTC	once	TRBV19	TRBJ2-1	TRBD2
CASTPTGRNTEAFF	TGTGCCAGCACCCCGACAGGGCGAAACACTGAAGCTTTCTTT	once	TRBV6-5	TRBJ1-1	TRBD1
CSVGSSPERYNEQFF	TGCAGCGTTGGTTCGTCCCCCGAACGGTACAATGAGCAGTTCTTC	-	TRBV29-1	TRBJ2-1	-
CASSSRGQTYEQYF	TGTGCCAGCAGTTCCAGGGGGCAGACGTACGAGCAGTACTTC	few	TRBV27	TRBJ2-7	TRBD1
CASSFRGYTEAFF	TGTGCCAGCAGTTTTAGGGGATACACTGAAGCTTTCTTT	-	TRBV12-3/TRBV12-4	TRBJ1-1	-
CASSLRGRQVKEQYF	TGTGCCAGCAGTCTTAGGGGGCGCCAGGTTAAAGAGCAGTACTTC	-	TRBV6-6	TRBJ2-7	TRBD1
CASSLETGGVEQYF	TGTGCCAGCAGCTTAGAGACAGGGGGCGTCGAGCAGTACTTC	-	TRBV7-8	TRBJ2-7	TRBD1
CASSPGTGGTLYEQYF	TGCGCCAGCAGCCCGGGGACAGGGGGGACACTCTACGAGCAGTACTTC	-	TRBV5-1	TRBJ2-7	TRBD1
CASSLGDYNNEQFF	TGCGCCAGCAGCTTGGGGGACTACAACAATGAGCAGTTCTTC	-	TRBV5-1	TRBJ2-1	TRBD2
CASSPKREGTDTQYF	TGCGCCAGCAGCCCTAAGCGGGAGGGCACAGATACGCAGTATTTT	-	TRBV5-1	TRBJ2-3	TRBD2
CSVGPDRADYEQYF	TGCAGCGTTGGGCCGGACAGGGCTGACTACGAGCAGTACTTC	-	TRBV29-1	TRBJ2-7	TRBD1
CASSQEPTGVGSPLHF	TGCGCCAGCAGCCAGGAACCGACAGGGGTAGGTTCACCCCTCCACTTT	-	TRBV5-1	TRBJ1-6	TRBD1
CASSLLGTGTGELFF	TGTGCCAGCAGCCTCCTCGGGACAGGCACCGGGGAGCTGTTTTTT	-	TRBV5-4	TRBJ2-2	TRBD1
CASSILGQGVYEQYF	TGTGCCAGCAGCATTCTCGGACAGGGGGTCTACGAGCAGTACTTC	-	TRBV5-4	TRBJ2-7	TRBD1
CASSTQRDYEQYF	TGTGCCAGCAGCACACAGCGGGATTACGAGCAGTACTTC	-	TRBV13	TRBJ2-7	TRBD2
CAPTRYEQYF	TGTGCTCCCACCCGGTACGAGCAGTACTTC	-	TRBV5-3	TRBJ2-7	-
CASSRVGTHNEQYF	TGTGCCAGCAGCCGAGTAGGGACACACAACGAGCAGTACTTC	-	TRBV3-1/TRBV3-2	TRBJ2-7	-
CASSVGGAGGGNEQFF	TGTGCCAGCAGCGTAGGGGGAGCGGGAGGGGGCAATGAGCAGTTCTTC	-	TRBV9	TRBJ2-1	TRBD2
CAWSVVGRTNYGYTF	TGTGCCTGGAGTGTAGTTGGCAGAACCAACTATGGCTACACCTTC	-	TRBV30	TRBJ1-2	-
CASREGTPNDEQYF	TGCGCCAGCAGGGAGGGGACCCCGAACGACGAGCAGTACTTC	-	TRBV5-1	TRBJ2-7	-
CASSPGTISEQYF	TGTGCCAGCAGCCCCGGGACTATTTCTGAGCAGTACTTC	once	TRBV7-3	TRBJ2-7	TRBD2
CASSPGQPLYNEQFF	TGCGCCAGCAGCCCGGGACAACCTCTGTACAATGAGCAGTTCTTC	-	TRBV5-1	TRBJ2-1	-